The 15 T cell receptor beta chains below come from one sample, sequenced in a study of blood T cell repertoires in COVID-19. This table comes from immunoSEQ multiplex PCR, and its TCRdb copy is limited to in-frame clones, with some not included. The sample contains some 410,000 clones, around nine tenths of which appear only once. Sequences were obtained from PBMCs or T cells enriched from blood (not recorded which). The receptor source for this set is a woman aged 25 to 45 with acute COVID-19.

This clone turned up a few times. The rearrangement links TRBV19 to TRBJ2-2; perhaps TRBD1 as D (8 bases). V lost 9 bases and J lost 3, with 20 bases in between. The CDR3 extends over 16 amino acids. The germline gives CDR1 LNHDA, CDR2 SQIVND (reference sequence). CDR3 residues: CASQGGTGRYTGELFF. The CDR3 nucleotides are TGTGCCAGCCAGGGAGGGACAGGTCGTTACACCGGGGAGCTGTTTTTT. The variable domain in full, completed from reference TRBV19 and TRBJ2-2, reads DGGITQSPKYLFRKEGQNVTLSCEQNLNHDAMYWYRQDPGQGLRLIYYSQIVNDFQKGDIAEGYSVSREKKESFPLTVTSAQKNPTAFYLCASQGGTGRYTGELFFGEGSRLTVL.

The chain joins TRBV4-1 to TRBJ1-2; D might be TRBD1 (5 bases). The CDR3 runs to 20 residues. Trimming pared 4 bases from V and 1 base from J, leaving 28 bases between. The germline V gene has CDR1 MGHRA and CDR2 YSYEKL. The CDR3 nucleotides read TGCGCCAGCAGCCGGGCTTCGAAAGGTCTGGGGGACTTAAGTAACTATGGCTACACCTTC. Amino acid sequence: CASSRASKGLGDLSNYGYTF.

CDR3 nucleotide sequence: TGTGCCAGCAGCTTACGGGGGAGCTCCTATAATTCACCCCTCCACTTT. Its translation: CASSLRGSSYNSPLHF. The J gene is TRBJ1-6, the V gene TRBV5-8, with D possibly TRBD1 on 5 matching bases. The CDR3 runs to 16 residues. The V gene lost 2 bases and the J gene lost 0 bases, with 9 bases spanning the gap. Germline CDR1 SGHTS, CDR2 YDEGEE.

The J gene is TRBJ2-3, the V gene TRBV6-5, with D perhaps TRBD2 (5 bases). This CDR3 has 12 residues. V lost 6 bases, J lost 9 bases, and 13 bases lay in between. Germline CDR1 MNHEY, CDR2 SVGAGI. The CDR3 DNA is TGTGCCAGCAGGACCCTAGGGAGCACGCAGTATTTT. Protein: CASRTLGSTQYF.

The V gene is TRBV6-5, the J gene TRBJ2-2; no clear D gene. Per the germline V gene, CDR1 is MNHEY and CDR2 is SVGAGI. The CDR3 extends over 13 amino acids. V was cut by 4 bases and J by 1 base, with 4 bases left in between. As DNA, the CDR3 is TGTGCCAGCAGTTCGGGGAACACCGGGGAGCTGTTTTTT. It encodes CASSSGNTGELFF.

This clone was counted once. V usage is TRBV24-1 and J usage is TRBJ2-2; 9 positions match TRBD1. V lost 4 bases to trimming and J lost 5 bases; unmatched junction nucleotides: 7. The CDR3 has 16 residues. Germline-derived CDR1 and CDR2 are KGHDR and SFDVKD. CDR3 DNA sequence: TGTGCCACCAGTGAGTGGGGACAGGGAGGAACCGGGGAGCTGTTTTTT. Residues: CATSEWGQGGTGELFF.

The CDR3 protein is CASSLKPYSNQPQHF. CDR3 nucleotides: TGTGCCAGCAGTTTAAAGCCGTATAGCAATCAGCCCCAGCATTTT. The chain employs TRBV27 and TRBJ1-5; D gene uncertain. Germline-derived CDR1 and CDR2 are MNHEY and SMNVEV (reference sequence). This CDR3 has 15 residues. V was pared by 2 bases and J by 0 bases, with 8 bases between.

As concerns this clone: The sample has other DNA sequences that encode this CDR3 too. This chain uses TRBV24-1 with TRBJ1-5; D is uncertain. Germline CDR1 is KGHDR and CDR2 is SFDVKD. V was clipped by 4 bases and J by 4 bases, with 4 bases between them. The CDR3 runs 12 residues. CDR3 protein: CATSDPNQPQHF. DNA of the CDR3: TGTGCCACCAGTGACCCAAATCAGCCCCAGCATTTT.

The chain carries TRBV5-5 and TRBJ1-2; possibly TRBD1 for D (6 bases). Between the trimmed V and J ends, which lost 3 bases and 8 bases, there was a span of 17 bases. This CDR3 spans 14 amino acids. CDR1 is SGHKS and CDR2 is YYEKEE in the germline V gene (reference sequence). Here the CDR3 reads CASSSAGQPGGYTF. Written as DNA, the CDR3 is TGTGCCAGCAGCTCCGCTGGACAGCCGGGAGGCTACACCTTC.

The rearrangement joins TRBV6-2 or TRBV6-3 to TRBJ1-5, with 7 nucleotides matching TRBD1. V shed 3 bases and J 0 bases; nucleotides not matched to a gene: 8. Germline loops: CDR1 MNHEY, CDR2 SVGEGT. The CDR3 runs 17 residues. DNA for the CDR3: TGTGCCAGCAGTTATCTCCTCGGGACAGATAGCAATCAGCCCCAGCATTTT. This gives the protein CASSYLLGTDSNQPQHF.

This chain connects TRBV5-5 to TRBJ2-2; 10 nucleotides match TRBD2. The CDR3 has 15 amino acids. V shed 4 bases, J shed 5 bases, and the junction held 5 bases outside the gene matches. In germline, CDR1 is SGHKS, CDR2 YYEKEE (reference sequence). The CDR3 sequence is CASSPGTSVTGELFF. The CDR3 DNA is TGTGCCAGCAGCCCTGGGACTAGCGTTACCGGGGAGCTGTTTTTT. Complete variable domain (other parts from reference TRBV5-5 and TRBJ2-2): DAGVTQSPTHLIKTRGQQVTLRCSPISGHKSVSWYQQVLGQGPQFIFQYYEKEERGRGNFPDRFSARQFPNYSSELNVNALLLGDSALYLCASSPGTSVTGELFFGEGSRLTVL.

The V call is TRBV5-1, the J call TRBJ2-1; D may be TRBD1 (6 bases). The V gene lost 6 bases and the J gene lost 4 bases, with 14 bases spanning the gap. This CDR3 has 14 residues. Germline V gene lookup returns CDR1 SGHRS and CDR2 YFSETQ. CDR3 nucleotides: TGCGCCAGCAACCCAACAGGGCTATACAATGAGCAGTTCTTC. Its translation is CASNPTGLYNEQFF. The full variable domain, with the rest looked up from reference TRBV5-1 and TRBJ2-1, is KAGVTQTPRYLIKTRGQQVTLSCSPISGHRSVSWYQQTPGQGLQFLFEYFSETQRNKGNFPGRFSGRQFSNSRSEMNVSTLELGDSALYLCASNPTGLYNEQFFGPGTRLTVL.

The V and J genes are TRBV30 and TRBJ1-3; tentatively, D is TRBD1 (5 bases). From germline, CDR1 is GTSNPN and CDR2 SVGIG (reference sequence). The germline V and J ends were trimmed by 2 bases and 0 bases, with 17 bases remaining between them. The CDR3 spans 17 residues. The DNA for the CDR3 is TGTGCCTGGAGTCGTCCTGGGACTCCCCACTCTGGAAACACCATATATTTT. It encodes CAWSRPGTPHSGNTIYF.

J is TRBJ1-1 and V is TRBV7-6; TRBD1 matches 7 bases. Germline lookup yields CDR1 SGHVS and CDR2 FNYEAQ. Trimming cost V 5 bases and J 4 bases; bases outside gene matches: 7. The length of the CDR3 is 14 residues. The CDR3 bases are TGTGCCAGCAGCACCCGACAGGGAGGCACTGAAGCTTTCTTT. Translated, it gives CASSTRQGGTEAFF.

The genes are TRBV10-1 and TRBJ2-5, with D tentatively TRBD2 (5 bases). Trimming removed 2 bases at V and 6 bases at J, with 13 bases between. From germline, CDR1 is WNHNN and CDR2 SYGVQD (reference sequence). The CDR3 contains 14 residues. CDR3 residues: CASSETGHGKTQYF. In nucleotides, the CDR3 is TGCGCCAGCAGTGAGACGGGCCACGGGAAGACCCAGTACTTC.